This T cell receptor (beta chain) was captured in a study of blood T cell repertoires in COVID-19. Background on the study: Sites across the United States, Italy and Spain contributed samples from acute and convalescent COVID-19. PBMCs, B-cell-depleted T cells, or T cells provided the cDNA or gDNA that made up the material.

In the original analysis: Reference gene primer amplification gave nucleated cell count estimates. The data were produced by immunoSEQ multiplex PCR, yet TCRdb's version contains in-frame clones alone and is incomplete. The V and J calls and clone size were taken over from that table, and D and trimming were inferred from the DNA. The sample includes 110,000 to 150,000 clones, about four fifths seen only once; the top ten take roughly 3%. Per the germline V gene, CDR1 is LGHNA and CDR2 is YSLEER. With V trimmed by 1 base and J by 3 bases, 9 bases remained unmatched. The CDR3 runs to 18 residues. This TCR was sampled from a woman older than 75 with acute or convalescent COVID-19. The chain employs TRBV4-3 and TRBJ2-4; TRBD1 aligns across 10 bases. Sequences were obtained from peripheral blood. CDR3 in DNA: TGCGCCAGCAGCCAAGTGGACAGGGGGACTGTTGGCAAAAACATTCAGTACTTC. Translating it yields CASSQVDRGTVGKNIQYF.